The sequence of this T cell receptor beta chain was determined in a study of ipilimumab plus nivolumab after autologous stem cell transplantation. Study-wide findings and caveats: Authors suggest TCR repertoire, Treg phenotype and gut microbiota support further study.

Note on this clone: The antigen is unknown.

Looked up from germline, CDR1 is SGHTA and CDR2 is FQGNSA. The trim removed 1 base at V and 5 bases at J, leaving 6 bases unmatched. This CDR3 region has 16 residues. TCRdb's copy holds only in-frame clones and misses some; the assay was immunoSEQ multiplex PCR. The table lists over 75,000 clones, 75% to 85% of them singletons. The specimen was PBMCs, collected in a trial of ipilimumab plus nivolumab as post-transplant consolidation. This chain connects TRBV7-2 to TRBJ2-3, with 10 bases fitting TRBD2. This TCR was recovered from a male donor with diffuse large B-cell lymphoma. CDR3 bases: TGTGCCAGCAGCTTAGTACTAGCGGGGACCGTAGATACGCAGTATTTT. It specifies CASSLVLAGTVDTQYF.